This is a list of T cell receptor beta chains from one sample in a study of blood T cell repertoires in COVID-19. This table comes from immunoSEQ multiplex PCR, and its TCRdb copy is limited to in-frame clones, with some not included. The sample consists of about 430,000 clones, 75% to 90% of them appearing once. Sequenced: PBMCs or T cells enriched from blood (not recorded which). Source of these receptors: a man aged 30 to 39 who had recovered from COVID-19. Each CDR3 is given with its conserved first and last residue. Fields, in order: clone size, J gene, V gene, D gene, CDR3 protein, CDR3 DNA. A D gene is named only where the DNA matches it firmly. The size entry is marked missing in some rows and otherwise reads once, few, many or a size class.

NA	TRBJ2-4	TRBV4-2	TRBD2	CASSQELAAKNIQYF	TGTGCCAGCAGCCAAGAACTAGCGGCCAAAAACATTCAGTACTTC
NA	TRBJ2-7	TRBV7-7	TRBD1	CASSHSAGTGNEQYF	TGTGCTAGCAGCCATAGCGCCGGGACAGGGAACGAGCAGTACTTC
NA	TRBJ1-3	TRBV28	NA	CASSLGSYSGNTIYF	TGTGCCAGCAGTTTGGGCAGTTACTCTGGAAACACCATATATTTT
NA	TRBJ1-5	TRBV28	NA	CATQGRQPQHF	TGTGCCACTCAGGGTCGTCAGCCCCAGCATTTT
NA	TRBJ2-2	TRBV3-1/TRBV3-2	TRBD2	CASSQPLAGGSGELFF	TGTGCCAGCAGCCAACCCCTAGCGGGAGGATCCGGGGAGCTGTTTTTT
once	TRBJ1-5	TRBV27	NA	CASSLMGGGNQPQHF	TGTGCCAGCAGTTTAATGGGGGGAGGCAATCAGCCCCAGCATTTT
NA	TRBJ1-1	TRBV27	TRBD1	CASRLGTANTEAFF	TGTGCCAGCAGACTAGGGACAGCGAACACTGAAGCTTTCTTT
NA	TRBJ2-1	TRBV24-1	TRBD2	CATSEPVRSSGNYNEQFF	TGTGCCACCAGTGAACCTGTAAGGTCCAGCGGGAACTACAATGAGCAGTTCTTC
NA	TRBJ2-1	TRBV19	TRBD2	CASRGGSVYNEQFF	TGTGCCAGTAGAGGCGGGAGCGTCTACAATGAGCAGTTCTTC
NA	TRBJ2-5	TRBV12-3/TRBV12-4	NA	CASSFGGQETQYF	TGTGCCAGCAGTTTCGGGGGCCAAGAGACCCAGTACTTC
NA	TRBJ2-7	TRBV7-2	TRBD2	CASSLAVAGTGEQYF	TGTGCCAGCAGCTTAGCAGTAGCGGGGACTGGCGAGCAGTACTTC
NA	TRBJ2-1	TRBV19	TRBD2	CASTPQSSGNEQFF	TGTGCCAGTACCCCCCAATCTAGCGGCAATGAGCAGTTCTTC
NA	TRBJ1-2	TRBV2	NA	CASTASPQGSYGYTF	TGTGCCAGCACTGCTTCGCCCCAGGGAAGCTATGGCTACACCTTC
NA	TRBJ2-1	TRBV4-1	TRBD2	CASSQIFGTSGRNEQFF	TGCGCCAGCAGCCAAATTTTCGGGACTAGCGGGAGGAATGAGCAGTTCTTC
NA	TRBJ2-1	TRBV4-1	TRBD2	CASSQGGLAGAYNEQFF	TGCGCCAGCAGCCAAGGGGGACTAGCGGGAGCCTACAATGAGCAGTTCTTC
NA	TRBJ2-1	TRBV7-9	NA	CASSLGSAGLGYEQFF	TGTGCCAGCAGCTTAGGGAGCGCGGGATTAGGCTATGAGCAGTTCTTC
NA	TRBJ2-2	TRBV11-2	TRBD1	CASRSGTGVGGELFF	TGTGCCAGCAGGTCCGGGACAGGGGTTGGCGGGGAGCTGTTTTTT
NA	TRBJ2-1	TRBV2	NA	CASSPQRGGRDEQFF	TGTGCCAGCAGTCCTCAGAGGGGGGGGAGGGATGAGCAGTTCTTC
NA	TRBJ1-5	TRBV28	TRBD1	CASTRDSLYQPQHF	TGTGCCAGCACCAGGGACAGCTTGTATCAGCCCCAGCATTTT
few	TRBJ2-1	TRBV6-4	NA	CASSASGRGNEQFF	TGTGCCAGCAGTGCCTCGGGGAGGGGGAATGAGCAGTTCTTC